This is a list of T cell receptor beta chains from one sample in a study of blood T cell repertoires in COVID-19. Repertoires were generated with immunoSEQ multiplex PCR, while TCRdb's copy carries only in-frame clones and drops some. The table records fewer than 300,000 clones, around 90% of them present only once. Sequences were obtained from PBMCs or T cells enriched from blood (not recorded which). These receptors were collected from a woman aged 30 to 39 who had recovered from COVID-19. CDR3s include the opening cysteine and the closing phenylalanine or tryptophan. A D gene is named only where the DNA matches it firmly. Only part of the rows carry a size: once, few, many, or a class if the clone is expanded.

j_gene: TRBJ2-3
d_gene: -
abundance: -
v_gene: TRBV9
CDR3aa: CASSAGLPGHRDTQYF
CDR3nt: TGTGCCAGCAGCGCCGGACTACCGGGTCACAGAGATACGCAGTATTTT

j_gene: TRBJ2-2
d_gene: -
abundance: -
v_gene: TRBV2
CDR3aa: CASSGDSGELFF
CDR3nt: TGTGCCAGCAGTGGAGATAGCGGGGAGCTGTTTTTT

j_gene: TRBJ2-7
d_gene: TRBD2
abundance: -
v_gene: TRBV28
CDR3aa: CATKGPRGLAETSYEQYF
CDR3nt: TGTGCCACCAAGGGGCCTCGGGGACTAGCGGAAACATCCTACGAGCAGTACTTC

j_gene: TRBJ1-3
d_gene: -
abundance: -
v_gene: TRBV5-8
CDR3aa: CASSLRESGNTIYF
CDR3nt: TGTGCCAGCAGCTTGAGAGAATCTGGAAACACCATATATTTT

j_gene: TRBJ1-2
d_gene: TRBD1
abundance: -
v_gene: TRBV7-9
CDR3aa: CASSPGSHRDRVSGGYTF
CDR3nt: TGTGCCAGCAGCCCGGGCAGCCACCGGGACAGGGTTTCGGGTGGCTACACCTTC

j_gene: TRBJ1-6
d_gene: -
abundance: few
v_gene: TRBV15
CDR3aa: CATSPPLSSPLHF
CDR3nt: TGTGCCACCAGTCCGCCTTTGAGTTCACCCCTCCACTTT

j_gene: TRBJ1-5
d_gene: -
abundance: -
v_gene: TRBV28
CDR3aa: CASRSGAPGQPQHF
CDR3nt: TGTGCCAGCAGGAGTGGGGCGCCGGGTCAGCCCCAGCATTTT

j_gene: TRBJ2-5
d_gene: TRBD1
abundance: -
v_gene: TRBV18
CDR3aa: CASSPPGQYQETQYF
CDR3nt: TGTGCCAGCTCACCACCGGGACAGTACCAAGAGACCCAGTACTTC

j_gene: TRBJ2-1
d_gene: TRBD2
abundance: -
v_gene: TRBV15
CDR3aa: CATRTSGYNEQFF
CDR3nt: TGTGCCACCCGCACTAGCGGTTACAATGAGCAGTTCTTC

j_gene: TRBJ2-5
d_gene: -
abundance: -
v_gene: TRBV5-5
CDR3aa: CASSFTREARETQYF
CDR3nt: TGTGCCAGCAGCTTCACGAGGGAGGCGCGTGAGACCCAGTACTTC

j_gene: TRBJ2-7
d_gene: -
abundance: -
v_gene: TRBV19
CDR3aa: CASSPADSPYEQYF
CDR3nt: TGTGCCAGTAGTCCGGCGGACAGCCCCTACGAGCAGTACTTC

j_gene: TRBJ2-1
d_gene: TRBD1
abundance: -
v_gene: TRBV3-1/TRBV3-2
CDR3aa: CASSQAANRGVYNEQFF
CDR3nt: TGTGCCAGCAGCCAAGCCGCCAACAGGGGTGTCTACAATGAGCAGTTCTTC

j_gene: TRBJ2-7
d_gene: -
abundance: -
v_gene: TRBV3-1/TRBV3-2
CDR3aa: CASSQESQRATTYEQYF
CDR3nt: TGTGCCAGCAGCCAAGAGTCCCAGCGGGCCACAACCTACGAGCAGTACTTC

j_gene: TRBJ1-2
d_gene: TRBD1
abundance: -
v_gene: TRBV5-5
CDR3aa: CASSPGQGIGYTF
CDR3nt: TGTGCCAGCAGCCCCGGACAGGGGATAGGCTACACCTTC

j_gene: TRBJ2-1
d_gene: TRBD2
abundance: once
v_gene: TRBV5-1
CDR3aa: CASSPRTSGVNEQFF
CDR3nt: TGCGCCAGCAGCCCACGGACTAGCGGGGTCAATGAGCAGTTCTTC

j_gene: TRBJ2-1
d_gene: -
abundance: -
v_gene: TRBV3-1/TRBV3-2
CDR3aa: CASSPLAGEQFF
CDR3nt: TGTGCCAGCAGCCCCCTAGCCGGAGAGCAGTTCTTC

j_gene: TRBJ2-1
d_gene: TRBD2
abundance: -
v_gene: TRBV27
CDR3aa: CASSSRTSGYNEQFF
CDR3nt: TGTGCCAGCAGTTCTCGGACTAGCGGATACAATGAGCAGTTCTTC

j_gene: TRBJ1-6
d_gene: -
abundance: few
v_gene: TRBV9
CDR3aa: CASSAPGSYNSPLHF
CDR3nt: TGTGCCAGCAGCGCACCGGGATCTTATAATTCACCCCTCCACTTT

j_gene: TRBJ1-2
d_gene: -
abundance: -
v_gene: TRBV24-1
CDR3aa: CATSDPIGGSYGYTF
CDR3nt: TGTGCCACCAGTGACCCCATTGGGGGCAGCTATGGCTACACCTTC

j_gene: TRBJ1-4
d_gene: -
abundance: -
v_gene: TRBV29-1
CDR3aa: CSVAGAGGEKLFF
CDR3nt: TGCAGCGTCGCAGGGGCCGGAGGTGAAAAACTGTTTTTT

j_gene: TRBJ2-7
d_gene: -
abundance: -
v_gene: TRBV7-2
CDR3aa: CASRLINRSSYEQYF
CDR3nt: TGTGCCAGCAGACTGATAAACAGGTCCTCCTACGAGCAGTACTTC

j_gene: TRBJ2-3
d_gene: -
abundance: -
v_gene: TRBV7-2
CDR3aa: CASSLGGTDTQYF
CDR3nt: TGTGCCAGCAGCTTAGGAGGGACAGATACGCAGTATTTT